The source of this T cell receptor (beta chain) is a study of T cell responses to AZD1222 COVID-19 vaccine. Overall study findings and caveats: Baseline seropositives among AZD1222 recipients totaled only 5 or 6. Clonal diversity may have been underestimated, and the donors were mostly white British, with more females than males. Within unmutated variant regions lay the reported targets of nearly half of spike-specific TCRs.

Here immunoSEQ multiplex PCR was the method, and the copy in TCRdb shows in-frame clones only, minus some. The sample holds about 100,000 clones, about 89% seen once. The table lists this clone with a few counts. Its cognate antigen is unknown. This CDR3 contains 16 residues. Trimming removed 2 bases from V and 6 bases from J; junction bases left unmatched: 10. The germline CDR1 and CDR2 sequences are KGHSH and LQKENI. This clonotype originated in an adult in good health. The source material was peripheral blood, sampled on day 0 of AZD1222 vaccination. The chain has TRBV18 and TRBJ1-2; 9 bases are a match to TRBD1. The CDR3 DNA reads as TGTGCCAGCTCACCAGGACAGGGGCCCGGCGAGGATGGCTACACCTTC. Protein product: CASSPGQGPGEDGYTF.